This TCR beta chain was observed in a study of cytomegalovirus exposure and HLA in healthy donors. Findings and caveats of the study: For most TCR beta V segments, an earlier analysis put the productive rate at about 90% or about 30% of the time. In vitro checks showed that three CMV-associated chains really do target CMV antigens.

The J segment lost 7 bases and the V segment lost 1 base, leaving 10 bases of the junction unmatched. Germline lookup yields CDR1 SGHTA and CDR2 FQGTGA. The CDR3 consists of 17 residues. The primer mix had 60 Vbeta and 13 Jbeta primers. Profiled with immunoSEQ multiplex PCR; TCRdb holds only in-frame clones, not every one. The data contain 200,000 or so clones, approximately 84% of them seen just once; the ten biggest clones take up roughly 2.8%. About this clone: What it binds is not known.

This clonotype was sampled from a woman aged 45 to 65 in good health and CMV-seropositive. The V call is TRBV7-3, the J call TRBJ2-1; 10 nucleotides match TRBD2. The sequenced material came from PBMCs. The CDR3 coding sequence is TGTGCCAGCAGCTTAAACCCCCTAGCGGGGGCTAGGAATGAGCAGTTCTTC. Amino acid sequence: CASSLNPLAGARNEQFF.